Each of the 14 T cell receptor beta chains below was sequenced from the same sample in a study of T cell responses to AZD1222 COVID-19 vaccine (dated by TCRdb to the early 2020s). Receptors were amplified or captured by the immunoSEQ multiplex PCR assay. Here the immuneACCESS table is served through TCRdb, limited to in-frame sequences with V and J called. Missing clones are a known gap in these copies; in checked studies unresolved V genes cover under half, and the rest lacks a known reason. Here the sample has about 130,000 clones; around 90% occur a single time. The ten most abundant clones make up roughly 1.5% of the sample. The sample's time point label, decoded: baseline before first vaccination. This specimen consisted of peripheral blood, obtained on day 0 of AZD1222 vaccination. Source of these receptors: an adult in good health.

This rearrangement joins TRBV7-9 to TRBJ2-7; D ambiguous. V lost 5 bases to trimming and J lost 2 bases, with 19 bases between them. The CDR3 totals 16 residues. The germline V gene encodes CDR1 SEHNR and CDR2 FQNEAQ (reference sequence). CDR3 region: CASSPRSYERTYEQYF. CDR3 in DNA: TGTGCCAGCAGCCCCCGGAGTTATGAACGAACCTACGAGCAGTACTTC.

The chain has TRBV7-8 and TRBJ1-1; unclear D gene. Germline V gene data show CDR1 as SGHVS and CDR2 as FQNEAQ. V was shortened by 1 base and J by 8 bases, with 17 bases between the two germline ends. There are 15 residues in the CDR3. The CDR3 loop reads CASSLVSRSRSEAFF. The DNA of the CDR3 is TGTGCCAGCAGCTTAGTTTCGCGGAGCCGGTCCGAAGCTTTCTTT.

This clone was observed a few times. V is TRBV15 and J is TRBJ2-1; 9 bases are shared with TRBD2. Trimming at V came to 1 base and at J to 4 bases, leaving 2 bases not matched to a gene. CDR3 length: 15 amino acids. Germline V gene sequence: CDR1 LNHNV, CDR2 YYDKDF (reference sequence). The DNA for the CDR3 is TGTGCCACCAGCAGAGCGCGGGAGGGGTACAATGAGCAGTTCTTC. It yields the protein CATSRAREGYNEQFF.

The chain recombines TRBV7-2 with TRBJ2-1; 10 bases map to TRBD1. The junction had 14 bases not matched to a gene; V was cut back by 3 bases and J by 6 bases. The germline V gene encodes CDR1 SGHTA and CDR2 FQGNSA. The CDR3 has 18 residues. The CDR3 region is CASSFLARQGALINEQFF. The CDR3 DNA sequence: TGTGCCAGCAGCTTTCTAGCTCGACAGGGGGCCCTTATCAATGAGCAGTTCTTC.

This rearrangement joins TRBV21-1 to TRBJ2-1; the table calls TRBD2, which could not be checked here. TRBV21-1 is classified as a pseudogene. The length of the CDR3 is 18 residues. The CDR3 sequence is CASSKPRLAGLTYNEQFF. The CDR3 nucleotides are TGTGCCAGCAGCAAACCCCGGTTAGCGGGGTTAACCTACAATGAGCAGTTCTTC.

The genes are TRBV27 and TRBJ1-5, with a possible D match to TRBD1 (5 bases). V lost 7 bases to trimming and J lost 4 bases, with 17 bases between them. The germline V gene has CDR1 MNHEY and CDR2 SMNVEV (reference sequence). The CDR3 totals 15 residues. CDR3 DNA: TGTGCCAGCAAACCCGGGACCCGAGGGAATCAGCCCCAGCATTTT. Translated, it gives CASKPGTRGNQPQHF.

This clone was counted a single time. The chain joins TRBV25-1 to TRBJ2-1; TRBD2 is a possible D gene (5 bases). CDR1 and CDR2 (germline): MGHDK, SYGVNS. Between the trimmed V and J ends, which lost 6 bases and 7 bases, there was a span of 16 bases. The CDR3 consists of 14 residues. CDR3 DNA sequence: TGTGCCAGCAGCACTAGGCCACAAAAGAATGAGCAGTTCTTC. This codes for CASSTRPQKNEQFF.

This sequence joins TRBV15 and TRBJ2-3, with D possibly being TRBD1 (7 bases). Trimming took off 0 bases at V and 1 base at J, with 11 bases between the two ends. There are 16 residues in the CDR3. Germline lookup yields CDR1 LNHNV and CDR2 YYDKDF (reference sequence). This chain's CDR3 is CATSRDRGDGTDTQYF. Here the CDR3 DNA reads TGTGCCACCAGCAGAGACAGGGGGGACGGCACAGATACGCAGTATTTT. Looking up the rest from reference TRBV15 and TRBJ2-3 gives the full variable domain: DAMVIQNPRYQVTQFGKPVTLSCSQTLNHNVMYWYQQKSSQAPKLLFHYYDKDFNNEADTPDNFQSRRPNTSFCFLDIRSPGLGDTAMYLCATSRDRGDGTDTQYFGPGTRLTVL.

The chain joins TRBV7-9 to TRBJ2-7; 12 bases map to TRBD2. V shed 5 bases and J 5 bases; nucleotides not matched to a gene: 10. The length of the CDR3 is 16 residues. Per the germline V gene, CDR1 is SEHNR and CDR2 is FQNEAQ (reference sequence). The CDR3 reads CASSTETSGRFNEQYF. The CDR3 DNA is TGTGCCAGCAGCACCGAAACTAGCGGGAGGTTCAACGAGCAGTACTTC.

The chain has TRBV4-3 and TRBJ1-5; D is uncertain. The length of the CDR3 is 15 residues. The germline gives CDR1 LGHNA, CDR2 YSLEER. V lost 0 bases, J lost 4 bases, and 10 bases lay in between. CDR3 sequence: CASSQEPRSNQPQHF. The CDR3 DNA follows: TGCGCCAGCAGCCAAGAACCAAGGAGTAATCAGCCCCAGCATTTT.

This clone appeared a few times. The chain links TRBV7-8 to TRBJ1-2; D unclear. This CDR3 has 17 amino acids. With 1 base removed from V and 9 bases from J, the gap between germline ends came to 24 bases. Germline CDR1 is SGHVS and CDR2 is FQNEAQ. The CDR3 is CASSLVIDGPGARSYTF. CDR3 coding DNA: TGTGCCAGCAGCTTAGTAATAGATGGACCCGGAGCGCGAAGCTACACCTTC.

For the CDR3, the DNA is TGCGCCAGCAGTGAGTCAACAGGGACCTACGAGCAGTACTTC. Amino acid sequence: CASSESTGTYEQYF. This chain connects TRBV10-1 to TRBJ2-7; D possibly corresponds to TRBD1 (6 bases). V lost 0 bases and J lost 2, with 8 bases in between. CDR3 length equals 14 residues. CDR1 and CDR2 from the germline V gene are WNHNN and SYGVQD (reference sequence).

The chain employs TRBV28 and TRBJ2-7; no clear D gene. The length of the CDR3 is 11 residues. V shed 3 bases and J shed 5 bases, with 5 bases lying between them. Per germline, CDR1 MDHEN and CDR2 SYDVKM. The CDR3 loop is CASSFRHEQYF. CDR3 nucleotides: TGTGCCAGCAGTTTTCGTCACGAGCAGTACTTC.

The genes are TRBV7-2 and TRBJ2-2; no clear D. The CDR3 length is 15 residues. Trimming took off 3 bases at V and 4 bases at J, with 12 bases between the two ends. Germline assignment: CDR1 SGHTA and CDR2 FQGNSA. The CDR3 bases are TGTGCCAGCAGCTTTACAGCCATAAGCACCGGGGAGCTGTTTTTT. It specifies CASSFTAISTGELFF. The entire variable domain, with the rest obtained from reference TRBV7-2 and TRBJ2-2, is as follows: GAGVSQSPSNKVTEKGKDVELRCDPISGHTALYWYRQSLGQGLEFLIYFQGNSAPDKSGLPSDRFSAERTGGSVSTLTIQRTQQEDSAVYLCASSFTAISTGELFFGEGSRLTVL.